These 29 T cell receptor beta chains originate from one sample sequenced in a study of T cell changes during pregnancy in multiple sclerosis. Assay: immunoSEQ multiplex PCR; the TCRdb copy retains only in-frame clones and omits some. There are tens of thousands of clones in the sample; roughly 90% occur only once, and 3% to 4% lies in the top ten. Sample: peripheral blood, taken in the first trimester of pregnancy. Receptor source: a female donor in good health, enrolled as a control in a pregnancy study.

This clone was detected only once. The chain links TRBV11-3 to TRBJ2-7, with 10 bases fitting TRBD1. The V gene's germline CDR1 is SGHNT and CDR2 YENEEA. CDR3 size: 13 residues. J gave up 4 bases and V 6 bases, and 3 bases lay outside the gene matches. CDR3 residues: CASSRGQGYEQYF. Written as DNA, the CDR3 is TGTGCCAGCAGTCGGGGACAGGGGTACGAGCAGTACTTC. Combining the CDR3 with reference TRBV11-3 and TRBJ2-7 gives the whole variable domain EAGVVQSPRYKIIEKKQPVAFWCNPISGHNTLYWYLQNLGQGPELLIRYENEEAVDDSQLPKDRFSAERLKGVDSTLKIQPAELGDSAVYLCASSRGQGYEQYFGPGTRLTVT.

This clone was detected only once. J is TRBJ2-2 and V is TRBV13, with D perhaps matching TRBD2 (6 bases). The CDR3 has 16 amino acids. Trimming took 5 bases from V and 6 from J, leaving 19 bases between them. The germline CDR1 and CDR2 sequences are PRHDT and FYEKMQ (reference sequence). The DNA for the CDR3 is TGTGCCAGCAGCCCACTGGGGGGACCAAACCCCGGGGAGCTGTTTTTT. Protein: CASSPLGGPNPGELFF. Looking up the rest from reference TRBV13 and TRBJ2-2 gives the full variable domain: AAGVIQSPRHLIKEKRETATLKCYPIPRHDTVYWYQQGPGQDPQFLISFYEKMQSDKGSIPDRFSAQQFSDYHSELNMSSLELGDSALYFCASSPLGGPNPGELFFGEGSRLTVL.

This chain uses TRBV4-1 with TRBJ2-1; 9 nucleotides match TRBD2. CDR1 is MGHRA, CDR2 YSYEKL, per germline. This CDR3 comprises 15 residues. The V and J ends lost 0 bases and 9 bases, in that order; junction bases with no gene match: 6. The CDR3: CASSQDSGGFTEQFF. Written as DNA, the CDR3 is TGCGCCAGCAGCCAAGATAGCGGGGGTTTCACTGAGCAGTTCTTC.

V gene TRBV18 combines with J gene TRBJ2-1; maybe TRBD1 (6 bases). V was shortened by 0 bases and J by 4 bases, with 7 bases between the two germline ends. The CDR3 runs 14 residues. The germline gives CDR1 KGHSH, CDR2 LQKENI. This CDR3 is CASSPPTGYNEQFF. The CDR3 DNA sequence: TGTGCCAGCTCACCACCTACAGGGTACAATGAGCAGTTCTTC.

The rearrangement links TRBV6-6 to TRBJ1-2; 8 bases agree with TRBD1. The CDR3 has 13 residues. V lost 5 bases and J lost 8; bases outside the gene matches: 7. The V gene's germline CDR1 is MNHNY and CDR2 SVGAGI (reference sequence). CDR3 loop: CASSATGGEGYTF. DNA of the CDR3: TGTGCCAGCAGTGCAACAGGGGGTGAGGGCTACACCTTC.

The sample holds one count of this clone. The rearrangement uses TRBV25-1 and TRBJ2-7; tentatively, D is TRBD1 (5 bases). This CDR3 is 14 amino acids long. CDR1 is MGHDK, CDR2 SYGVNS, per germline. V lost 0 bases and J 3 bases, leaving 9 bases between the germline ends. CDR3 coding DNA: TGTGCCAGCAGTGAATACGACAGCCGCTACGAGCAGTACTTC. Its protein is CASSEYDSRYEQYF.

The chain recombines TRBV11-1 with TRBJ2-7; 7 nucleotides agree with TRBD1. V dropped 5 bases and J dropped 5; count of bases not matched to a gene: 6. CDR1 is SGHAT and CDR2 is FQDESV in the germline V gene (reference sequence). This CDR3 region has 13 residues. CDR3 DNA sequence: TGTGCCAGCAGCCCAGACAGGGTGCACGAGCAGTACTTC. This gives the protein CASSPDRVHEQYF. The full variable domain, its missing parts supplied by reference TRBV11-1 and TRBJ2-7, is EAEVAQSPRYKITEKSQAVAFWCDPISGHATLYWYRQILGQGPELLVQFQDESVVDDSQLPKDRFSAERLKGVDSTLKIQPAELGDSAMYLCASSPDRVHEQYFGPGTRLTVT.

The rearrangement uses TRBV5-5 and TRBJ2-7; D possibly corresponds to TRBD2 (5 bases). Germline loops: CDR1 SGHKS, CDR2 YYEKEE (reference sequence). V shed 1 base and J shed 6 bases, with 8 bases lying between them. This CDR3 contains 12 residues. CDR3 nucleotide sequence: TGTGCCAGCAGCTTGAGAGGGATCGAGCAGTACTTC. Translation gives CASSLRGIEQYF.

V gene TRBV11-3 combines with J gene TRBJ2-1; the match to TRBD2 covers 12 bases. CDR3 length: 18 residues. From germline, CDR1 is SGHNT and CDR2 YENEEA. With V trimmed by 5 bases and J by 9 bases, 17 bases remained unmatched. The CDR3 DNA sequence: TGTGCCAGCAGCCCCCGCCGACTAGCGGGAGTATACACCGGTGAGCAGTTCTTC. It is translated as CASSPRRLAGVYTGEQFF.

V is TRBV19 and J is TRBJ1-1; weak D call: TRBD1 (5 bases). The V gene's germline CDR1 is LNHDA and CDR2 SQIVND (reference sequence). Trimming left V 7 bases short and J 4 bases short, with 16 bases between. This CDR3 comprises 14 residues. In nucleotides, the CDR3 is TGTGCCAGTACTCCACAGGCTCAGGGCACTGAAGCTTTCTTT. As protein: CASTPQAQGTEAFF.

The rearrangement links TRBV10-3 to TRBJ1-1, with D possibly being TRBD1 (6 bases). Between the trimmed V and J ends, which lost 10 bases and 4 bases, there was a span of 16 bases. The CDR3 runs 13 residues. CDR1 is ENHRY, CDR2 SYGVKD, per germline. CDR3 DNA: TGTGCCACCTCAGGGGAACGGGCCACTGAAGCTTTCTTT. It translates to CATSGERATEAFF.

The chain joins TRBV15 to TRBJ2-7; TRBD1 is a possible D gene (6 bases). The CDR3 loop spans 14 amino acids. Germline lookup yields CDR1 LNHNV and CDR2 YYDKDF (reference sequence). V was shortened by 3 bases and J by 6 bases, with 15 bases between the two germline ends. The CDR3 DNA reads as TGTGCCACCAGCAGTGCCCGGACAGAGGGCGAGCAGTACTTC. Encoded protein: CATSSARTEGEQYF.

This clone turned up a few times. The V call is TRBV7-9, the J call TRBJ2-3, with 8 positions matching TRBD2. The CDR3 covers 16 residues. CDR1 and CDR2 from the germline V gene are SEHNR and FQNEAQ (reference sequence). Germline trimming cut 1 base from V and 0 bases from J; bases unmatched to any gene: 3. CDR3 DNA: TGTGCCAGCAGCTTAGGTAGCGGGGTTAGCACAGATACGCAGTATTTT. Protein sequence: CASSLGSGVSTDTQYF.

V gene TRBV6-5 combines with J gene TRBJ2-7; 10 bases map to TRBD1. Trimming cost V 0 bases and J 1 base; bases outside gene matches: 3. The CDR3 contains 16 residues. Germline V CDR1 and CDR2: MNHEY, SVGAGI. The CDR3 DNA sequence: TGTGCCAGCAGTTACTCGAGGGACAGGGGATCCTACGAGCAGTACTTC. This sequence encodes CASSYSRDRGSYEQYF.

The rearrangement joins TRBV4-1 to TRBJ2-1; 8 bases match TRBD2. V trimming: 5 bases; J trimming: 4 bases; junction bases outside the gene matches: 10. This CDR3 contains 16 residues. The V gene's germline CDR1 is MGHRA and CDR2 YSYEKL. Here the CDR3 DNA reads TGCGCCAGCAGCAACGGACTAGCAAGGTTTTACAATGAGCAGTTCTTC. It encodes CASSNGLARFYNEQFF.

J is TRBJ2-2 and V is TRBV28; D perhaps matches TRBD2 (6 bases). This CDR3 is built from 15 residues. V lost 4 bases to trimming and J lost 3 bases, with 12 bases between them. Looked up from germline, CDR1 is MDHEN and CDR2 is SYDVKM. The CDR3 sequence: CASSWKGRHTGELFF. CDR3 nucleotides: TGTGCCAGCAGTTGGAAAGGGAGGCACACCGGGGAGCTGTTTTTT.

This chain joins TRBV7-2 and TRBJ1-1, with D possibly TRBD1 on 5 matching bases. With 4 bases removed from V and 5 bases from J, the gap between germline ends came to 14 bases. The CDR3 is 14 amino acids. Germline CDR1 and CDR2: SGHTA and FQGNSA. The CDR3 protein is CASSSEGAITEAFF. Written as DNA, the CDR3 is TGTGCCAGCAGCTCCGAAGGGGCCATAACTGAAGCTTTCTTT.

This chain's CDR3 is CASSPEGTGLNQPQHF. The DNA of the CDR3 is TGTGCCAGCAGCCCAGAAGGGACAGGGTTAAATCAGCCCCAGCATTTT. The chain is built from TRBV7-8 and TRBJ1-5; 9 bases match TRBD1. Losses at the gene ends were 5 bases for V and 4 bases for J; bases not matched to a gene: 9. This CDR3 comprises 16 residues. Germline V gives CDR1 SGHVS, CDR2 FQNEAQ.

This chain joins TRBV13 and TRBJ2-1; 9 bases are a match to TRBD2. Per the germline V gene, CDR1 is PRHDT and CDR2 is FYEKMQ (reference sequence). The CDR3 is 15 residues long. V was clipped by 2 bases and J by 6 bases; unmatched bases: 5. The CDR3 bases are TGTGCCAGCAGCTTATGGGGCGGGGGGGCCAATGAGCAGTTCTTC. This sequence encodes CASSLWGGGANEQFF.

The genes are TRBV6-6 and TRBJ2-7, with D maybe TRBD1 (7 bases). The CDR3 runs 15 residues. Germline values: CDR1 MNHNY, CDR2 SVGAGI (reference sequence). Trimming left V 7 bases short and J 2 bases short, with 18 bases between. CDR3 in amino acids: CASTLGPGGTYEQYF. The CDR3, as DNA: TGTGCCAGCACCCTTGGCCCAGGGGGGACCTACGAGCAGTACTTC.

The count of this clone is one. The gene calls are TRBV7-9 and TRBJ1-6, with a weak D call TRBD1 (6 bases). This CDR3 has 14 residues. The V gene lost 5 bases and the J gene lost 8 bases, with 13 bases spanning the gap. Germline CDR1 and CDR2: SEHNR and FQNEAQ (reference sequence). The CDR3 DNA reads as TGTGCCAGCAGCCCCCGACAGGCAGATTCACCCCTCCACTTT. Translated: CASSPRQADSPLHF.

The V gene is TRBV2, the J gene TRBJ2-7; 10 positions agree with TRBD1. The germline gives CDR1 SNHLY, CDR2 FYNNEI. The CDR3 length is 14 residues. With V trimmed by 7 bases and J by 3 bases, 6 bases remained unmatched. CDR3 loop: CASKMTGGGYEQYF. As DNA, the CDR3 is TGTGCCAGCAAAATGACAGGGGGCGGCTACGAGCAGTACTTC.

The chain links TRBV6-1 to TRBJ2-1; the match to TRBD2 covers 8 bases. The CDR3 runs to 15 residues. Unmatched junction bases numbered 8, after V lost 6 bases and J lost 4 bases. Germline loops: CDR1 MNHNS, CDR2 SASEGT. CDR3 protein: CASRIAVAGYNEQFF. The CDR3 DNA follows: TGTGCCAGCAGAATCGCGGTAGCGGGATACAATGAGCAGTTCTTC.

The V gene is TRBV5-1, the J gene TRBJ1-1; 7 bases match TRBD1. CDR3 length equals 16 residues. CDR1 and CDR2 from the germline V gene are SGHRS and YFSETQ. The V segment lost 4 bases and the J segment 4 bases; nucleotides outside the gene matches: 13. The CDR3 coding sequence is TGCGCCAGCAGCGCCCGACAGGGCGCCCCCGGCACTGAAGCTTTCTTT. It codes for CASSARQGAPGTEAFF.

The rearrangement uses TRBV6-6 and TRBJ2-1; D is perhaps TRBD2 (6 bases). The CDR3 is 12 residues long. The V gene's germline CDR1 is MNHNY and CDR2 SVGAGI (reference sequence). The V end lost 6 bases, the J end lost 8 bases, and 11 bases lay between the germline ends. CDR3 sequence reads: CASSHGRDEQFF. The CDR3 DNA sequence: TGTGCCAGCAGCCACGGGAGAGATGAGCAGTTCTTC.

This clone was seen once. This chain uses TRBV28 with TRBJ2-7; possible D gene TRBD2, 5 bases. Trimming left V 8 bases short and J 4 bases short, with 12 bases between. The CDR3 is made up of 12 amino acids. Per the germline V gene, CDR1 is MDHEN and CDR2 is SYDVKM. CDR3 DNA: TGTGCCAGCGAAAGCAGGAGGTACGAGCAGTACTTC. It is translated as CASESRRYEQYF.

V and J are TRBV28 and TRBJ2-1; D gene ambiguous. Germline CDR1 and CDR2: MDHEN and SYDVKM. V was clipped by 5 bases and J by 0 bases, with 17 bases between them. This CDR3 has 17 residues. CDR3 coding DNA: TGTGCCAGCAGTCTGCACTCTGTCTGGAGCTCCTACAATGAGCAGTTCTTC. Its protein product is CASSLHSVWSSYNEQFF.

The V and J genes are TRBV29-1 and TRBJ2-1, with a possible D match to TRBD2 (5 bases). The CDR3 runs 13 residues. Per the germline V gene, CDR1 is SQVTM and CDR2 is ANQGSEA. V shed 1 base and J shed 2 bases, with 6 bases lying between them. CDR3 amino acids: CSVEGGAYNEQFF. CDR3 DNA sequence: TGCAGCGTTGAAGGGGGAGCCTACAATGAGCAGTTCTTC.

This clone appeared once. The V and J genes are TRBV30 and TRBJ2-1; D is undetermined. V was shortened by 2 bases and J by 5 bases, with 10 bases between the two germline ends. CDR3 length: 13 amino acids. In germline, CDR1 is GTSNPN, CDR2 SVGIG (reference sequence). CDR3 in DNA: TGTGCCTGGAGTCCGAGGTCCGACAATGAGCAGTTCTTC. Amino acid sequence: CAWSPRSDNEQFF. The whole variable domain, filled in from reference TRBV30 and TRBJ2-1, reads SQTIHQWPATLVQPVGSPLSLECTVEGTSNPNLYWYRQAAGRGLQLLFYSVGIGQISSEVPQNLSASRPQDRQFILSSKKLLLSDSGFYLCAWSPRSDNEQFFGPGTRLTVL.